Each of the 6 T cell receptor beta chains below was sequenced from the same sample in a study of patients and donors after allogeneic stem cell transplantation (dated by TCRdb to the early 2020s). The library was built by means of RT-PCR. Sequencing was performed on a NextSeq 550. TCRdb reprocessed the public reads (quality trimming at Q25 with fastp, clone calling with MiXCR) and kept in-frame beta chains. Entries that share a CDR3 protein sequence are merged under the most common genes and DNA. The sample records hundreds of thousands of distinct CDR3 sequences, 15% to 20% of which are singletons. Clones ranked in the top ten supply roughly 7.2% of the sample. Sequenced: blood, either unsorted or a sorted T cell fraction (not recorded which). The receptors were sampled from a human donor who was either an allogeneic HSCT recipient or a stem cell or donor lymphocyte infusion donor (not recorded which). It is not recorded whose cells these are; they may come from a transplant donor.

V and J are TRBV4-2 and TRBJ2-1, with a tentative D call TRBD2 (6 bases). Trimming took off 0 bases at V and 0 bases at J, with 9 bases between the two ends. Germline V gene data show CDR1 as LGHNA and CDR2 as YNFKEQ. This CDR3 has 16 residues. The DNA of the CDR3 is TGTGCCAGCAGCCAAGAGGGGGGTAGCTCCTACAATGAGCAGTTCTTC. Amino acid sequence: CASSQEGGSSYNEQFF.

A few counts support this clonotype. The chain couples TRBV2 to TRBJ2-4; the D is unclear. Germline CDR1 is SNHLY and CDR2 is FYNNEI. This CDR3 has 18 residues. The V gene lost 2 bases and the J gene lost 1 base, with 18 bases spanning the gap. CDR3 in amino acids: CASSERDSSLSAKNIQYF. CDR3 nucleotides: TGTGCCAGCAGTGAAAGAGATTCCTCCTTGTCGGCCAAAAACATTCAGTACTTC.

V usage is TRBV24-1 and J usage is TRBJ2-3; 7 positions match TRBD1. V lost 4 bases to trimming and J lost 4 bases; unmatched junction nucleotides: 4. CDR1 is KGHDR, CDR2 SFDVKD, per germline. CDR3 length: 14 amino acids. CDR3 nucleotides: TGTGCCACCAGTGACCGGACAGGCGCAGATACGCAGTATTTT. This gives the protein CATSDRTGADTQYF.

This clonotype has just a few counts. V gene TRBV5-1 combines with J gene TRBJ2-5; no clear D. Trimming took off 5 bases at V and 5 bases at J, with 13 bases between the two ends. The germline gives CDR1 SGHRS, CDR2 YFSETQ. The CDR3 totals 13 residues. In DNA form, the CDR3 reads TGCGCCAGCAGAAGGTGGAGCCGCGAGACCCAGTACTTC. Residues: CASRRWSRETQYF.

This clonotype was counted between two and nine times. The chain links TRBV9 to TRBJ1-1; D remains unclear. With 0 bases removed from V and 3 bases from J, the gap between germline ends came to 9 bases. Germline CDR1 reads SGDLS; CDR2 reads YYNGEE. There are 14 residues in the CDR3. CDR3 amino acids: CASSVERVDTEAFF. CDR3 sequence (DNA): TGTGCCAGCAGCGTAGAGAGGGTAGACACTGAAGCTTTCTTT.

This clonotype was seen a handful of times. V and J are TRBV2 and TRBJ2-1; no definite D call. Trimming stripped 8 bases from V and 8 bases from J, with 10 bases between. This CDR3 spans 11 amino acids. The germline V gene encodes CDR1 SNHLY and CDR2 FYNNEI. The DNA for the CDR3 is TGTGCCAGCCTGGCCCAGGATGAGCAGTTCTTC. It is translated as CASLAQDEQFF.